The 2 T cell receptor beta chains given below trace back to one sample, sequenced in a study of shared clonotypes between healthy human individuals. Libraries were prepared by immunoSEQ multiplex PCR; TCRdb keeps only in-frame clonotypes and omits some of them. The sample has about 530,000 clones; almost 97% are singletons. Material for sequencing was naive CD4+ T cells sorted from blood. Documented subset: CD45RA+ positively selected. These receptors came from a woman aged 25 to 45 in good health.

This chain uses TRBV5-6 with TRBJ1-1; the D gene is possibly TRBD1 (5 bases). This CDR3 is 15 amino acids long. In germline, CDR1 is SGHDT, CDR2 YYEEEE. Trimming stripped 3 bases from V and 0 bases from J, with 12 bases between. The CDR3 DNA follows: TGTGCCAGCAGCTACGGGGGAGAGCTGAACACTGAAGCTTTCTTT. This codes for CASSYGGELNTEAFF. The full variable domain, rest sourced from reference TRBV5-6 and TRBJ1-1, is DAGVTQSPTHLIKTRGQQVTLRCSPKSGHDTVSWYQQALGQGPQFIFQYYEEEERQRGNFPDRFSGHQFPNYSSELNVNALLLGDSALYLCASSYGGELNTEAFFGQGTRLTVV.

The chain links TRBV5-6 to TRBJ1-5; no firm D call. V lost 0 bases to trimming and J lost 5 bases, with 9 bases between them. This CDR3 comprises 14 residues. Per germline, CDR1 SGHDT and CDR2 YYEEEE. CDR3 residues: CASSLEGLDQPQHF. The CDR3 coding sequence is TGTGCCAGCAGCTTGGAGGGTTTGGATCAGCCCCAGCATTTT.